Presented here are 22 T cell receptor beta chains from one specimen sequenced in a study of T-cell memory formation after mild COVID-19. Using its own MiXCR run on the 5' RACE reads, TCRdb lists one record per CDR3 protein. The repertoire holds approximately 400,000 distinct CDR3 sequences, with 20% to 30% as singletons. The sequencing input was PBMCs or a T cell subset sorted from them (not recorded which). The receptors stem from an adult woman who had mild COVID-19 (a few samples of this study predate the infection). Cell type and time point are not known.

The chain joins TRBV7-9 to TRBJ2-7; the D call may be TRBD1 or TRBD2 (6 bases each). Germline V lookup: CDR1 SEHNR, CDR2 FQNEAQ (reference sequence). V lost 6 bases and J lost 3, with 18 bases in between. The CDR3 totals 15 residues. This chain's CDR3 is CASSSALGGGYEQYF. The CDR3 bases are TGTGCCAGCAGTTCGGCCCTGGGGGGCGGCTACGAGCAGTACTTC.

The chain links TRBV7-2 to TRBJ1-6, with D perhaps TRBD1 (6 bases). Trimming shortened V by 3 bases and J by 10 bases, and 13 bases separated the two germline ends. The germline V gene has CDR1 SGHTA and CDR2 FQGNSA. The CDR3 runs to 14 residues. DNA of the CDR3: TGTGCCAGCAGCTTCAGGGGACTAGAATCACCCCTCCACTTT. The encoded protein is CASSFRGLESPLHF.

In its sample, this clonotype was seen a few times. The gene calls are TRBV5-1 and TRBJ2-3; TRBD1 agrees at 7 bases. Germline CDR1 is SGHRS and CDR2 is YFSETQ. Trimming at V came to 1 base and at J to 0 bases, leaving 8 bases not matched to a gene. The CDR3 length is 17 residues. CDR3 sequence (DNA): TGCGCCAGCAGCTTGTCCTTGTCAGGGGGAAGCACAGATACGCAGTATTTT. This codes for CASSLSLSGGSTDTQYF.

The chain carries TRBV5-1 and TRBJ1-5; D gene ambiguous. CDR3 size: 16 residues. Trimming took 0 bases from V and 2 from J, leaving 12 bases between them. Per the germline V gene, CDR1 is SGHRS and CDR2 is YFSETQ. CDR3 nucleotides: TGCGCCAGCAGCTTGGGATTCGGGAATGGCAATCAGCCCCAGCATTTT. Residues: CASSLGFGNGNQPQHF. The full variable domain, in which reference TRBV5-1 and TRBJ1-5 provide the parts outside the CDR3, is KAGVTQTPRYLIKTRGQQVTLSCSPISGHRSVSWYQQTPGQGLQFLFEYFSETQRNKGNFPGRFSGRQFSNSRSEMNVSTLELGDSALYLCASSLGFGNGNQPQHFGDGTRLSIL.

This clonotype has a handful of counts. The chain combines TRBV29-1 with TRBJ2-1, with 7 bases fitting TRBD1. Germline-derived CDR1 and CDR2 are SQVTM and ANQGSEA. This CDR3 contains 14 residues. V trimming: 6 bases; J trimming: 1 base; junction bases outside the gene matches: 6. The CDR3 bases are TGCAGCGTGGATGACAGGGCTTCCTACAATGAGCAGTTCTTC. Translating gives CSVDDRASYNEQFF.

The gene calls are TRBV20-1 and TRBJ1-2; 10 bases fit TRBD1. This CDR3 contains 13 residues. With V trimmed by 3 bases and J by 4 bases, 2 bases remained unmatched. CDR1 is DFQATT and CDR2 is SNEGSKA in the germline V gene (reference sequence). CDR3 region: CSARTGGSYGYTF. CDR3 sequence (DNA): TGCAGTGCTAGGACAGGGGGCAGCTATGGCTACACCTTC.

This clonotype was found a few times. The CDR3 protein is CASSQTGLAGGNQETQYF. The CDR3 nucleotides read TGCGCCAGCAGCCAAACGGGACTAGCGGGAGGCAACCAAGAGACCCAGTACTTC. V and J are TRBV4-3 and TRBJ2-5; 15 nucleotides agree with TRBD2. CDR1 LGHNA and CDR2 YSLEER come from the germline V gene. The V and J ends lost 2 bases and 0 bases, in that order; junction bases with no gene match: 4. The CDR3 spans 18 residues.

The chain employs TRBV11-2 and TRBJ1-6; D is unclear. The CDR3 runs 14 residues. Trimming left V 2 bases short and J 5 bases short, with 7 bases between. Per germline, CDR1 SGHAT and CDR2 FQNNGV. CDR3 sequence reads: CASSLLPNNSPLHF. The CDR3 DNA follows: TGTGCCAGCAGCTTACTACCTAATAATTCACCCCTCCACTTT.

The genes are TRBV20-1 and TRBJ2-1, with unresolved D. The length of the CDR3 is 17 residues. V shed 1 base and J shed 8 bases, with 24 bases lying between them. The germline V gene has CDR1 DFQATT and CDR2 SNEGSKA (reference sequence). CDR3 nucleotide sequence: TGCAGTGCTAGAGCGGACCGCGCGAAGGGCCCTTCTGATGAGCAGTTCTTC. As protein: CSARADRAKGPSDEQFF.

In DNA, the CDR3 is TGTGCCAGCAGCTTAGACGGACCGGGACAAGTCTACGAGCAGTACTTC. As protein: CASSLDGPGQVYEQYF. V and J are TRBV5-6 and TRBJ2-7; tentative D call: TRBD1 (6 bases). Germline V gene sequence: CDR1 SGHDT, CDR2 YYEEEE. This CDR3 spans 16 amino acids. The V end lost 2 bases, the J end lost 3 bases, and 18 bases lay between the germline ends.

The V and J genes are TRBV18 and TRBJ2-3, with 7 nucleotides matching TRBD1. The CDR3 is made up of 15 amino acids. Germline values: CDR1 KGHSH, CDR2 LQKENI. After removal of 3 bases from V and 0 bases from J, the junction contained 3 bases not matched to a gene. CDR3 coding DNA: TGTGCCAGCTCACCCCCGGGACAGAGCACAGATACGCAGTATTTT. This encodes CASSPPGQSTDTQYF.

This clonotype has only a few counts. Here the CDR3 DNA reads TGTGCCACCAGTGACCTAACCCGCGACAGGGTCTTCCGACCAGGTAGCAATCAGCCCCAGCATTTT. Protein sequence: CATSDLTRDRVFRPGSNQPQHF. The chain joins TRBV24-1 to TRBJ1-5; TRBD1 aligns across 7 bases. The CDR3 is 22 amino acids. The germline V gene has CDR1 KGHDR and CDR2 SFDVKD. V lost 4 bases, J lost 0 bases, and 23 bases stayed unmatched.

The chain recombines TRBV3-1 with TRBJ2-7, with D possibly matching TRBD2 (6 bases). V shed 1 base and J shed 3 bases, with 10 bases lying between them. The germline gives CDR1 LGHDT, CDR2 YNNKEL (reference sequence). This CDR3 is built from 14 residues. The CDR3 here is CASSQAAGGYEQYF. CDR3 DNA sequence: TGTGCCAGCAGCCAAGCAGCGGGCGGCTACGAGCAGTACTTC.

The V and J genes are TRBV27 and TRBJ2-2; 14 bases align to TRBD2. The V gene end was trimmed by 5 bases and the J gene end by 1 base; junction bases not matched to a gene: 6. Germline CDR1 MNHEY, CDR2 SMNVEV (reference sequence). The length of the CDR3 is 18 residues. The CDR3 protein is CASSPTGLAGGNTGELFF. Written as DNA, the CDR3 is TGTGCCAGCAGTCCCACTGGACTAGCGGGAGGGAACACCGGGGAGCTGTTTTTT.

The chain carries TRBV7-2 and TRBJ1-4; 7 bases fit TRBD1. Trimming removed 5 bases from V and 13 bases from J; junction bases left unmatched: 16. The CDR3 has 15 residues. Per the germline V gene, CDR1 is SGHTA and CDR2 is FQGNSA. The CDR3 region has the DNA TGTGCCAGCAGCCCGGCACCCGGGACAGCCAACCGACTGTTTTTT. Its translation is CASSPAPGTANRLFF.

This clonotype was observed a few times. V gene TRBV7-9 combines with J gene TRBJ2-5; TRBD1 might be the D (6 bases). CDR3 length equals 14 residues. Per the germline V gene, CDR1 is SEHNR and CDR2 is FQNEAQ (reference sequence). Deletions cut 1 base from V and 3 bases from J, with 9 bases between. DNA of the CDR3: TGTGCCAGCAGCTTAGGGGGGCCAGAAGAGACCCAGTACTTC. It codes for CASSLGGPEETQYF.

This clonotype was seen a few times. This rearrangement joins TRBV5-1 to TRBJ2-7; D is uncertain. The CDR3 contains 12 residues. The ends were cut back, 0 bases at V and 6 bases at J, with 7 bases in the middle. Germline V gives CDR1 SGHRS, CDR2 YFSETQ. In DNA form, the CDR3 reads TGCGCCAGCAGCTTGGGAGCATCCGAGCAGTACTTC. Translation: CASSLGASEQYF.

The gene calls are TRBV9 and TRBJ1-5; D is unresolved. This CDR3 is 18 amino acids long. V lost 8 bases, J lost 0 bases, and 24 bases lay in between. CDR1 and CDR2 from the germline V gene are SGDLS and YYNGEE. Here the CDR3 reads CARTVGRPDGRSNQPQHF. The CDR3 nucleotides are TGTGCCAGGACCGTAGGCAGACCGGACGGCCGTAGCAATCAGCCCCAGCATTTT.

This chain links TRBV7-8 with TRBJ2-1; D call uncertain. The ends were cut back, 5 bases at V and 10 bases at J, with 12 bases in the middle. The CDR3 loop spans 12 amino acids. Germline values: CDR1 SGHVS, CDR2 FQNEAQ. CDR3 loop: CASSKRMFEQFF. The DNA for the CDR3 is TGTGCCAGCAGCAAGAGAATGTTCGAGCAGTTCTTC. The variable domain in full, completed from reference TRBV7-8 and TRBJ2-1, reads GAGVSQSPRYKVAKRGQDVALRCDPISGHVSLFWYQQALGQGPEFLTYFQNEAQLDKSGLPSDRFFAERPEGSVSTLKIQRTQQEDSAVYLCASSKRMFEQFFGPGTRLTVL.

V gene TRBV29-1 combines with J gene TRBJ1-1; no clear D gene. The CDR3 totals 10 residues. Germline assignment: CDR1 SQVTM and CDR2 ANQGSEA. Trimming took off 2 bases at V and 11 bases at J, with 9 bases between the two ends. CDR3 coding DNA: TGCAGCGTTGAAAACGGAGAGGCTTTCTTT. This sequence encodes CSVENGEAFF.

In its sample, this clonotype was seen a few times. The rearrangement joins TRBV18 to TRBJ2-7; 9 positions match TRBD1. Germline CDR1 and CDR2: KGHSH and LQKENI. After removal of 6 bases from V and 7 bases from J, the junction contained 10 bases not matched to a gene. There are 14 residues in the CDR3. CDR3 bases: TGTGCCAGCTCCCCCGGGACAGGGTTGCGTGAGCAGTACTTC. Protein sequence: CASSPGTGLREQYF.

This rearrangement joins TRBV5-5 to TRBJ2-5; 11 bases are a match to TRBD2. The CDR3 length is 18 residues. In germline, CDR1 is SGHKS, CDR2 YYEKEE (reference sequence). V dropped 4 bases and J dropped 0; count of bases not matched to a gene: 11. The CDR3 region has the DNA TGTGCCAGCAGCCAGTGGGCTAGCGGGGGGCTGTACCAAGAGACCCAGTACTTC. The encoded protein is CASSQWASGGLYQETQYF.